Ten or more counts support the clone carrying this T cell receptor (beta chain). Two-round multiplex PCR amplified TCR beta CDR3 from genomic DNA. For every TRBV and TRBJ gene, a specific primer was used in first-round PCR. Using its own MiXCR run on the multiplex PCR reads, TCRdb lists one record per CDR3 protein. The data contain tens of thousands of distinct CDR3 sequences, roughly 25% of them seen just once; the ten biggest clones take up less than 30%. This sample is part of a study of prognosis after radiotherapy for stage I lung cancer. Germline-derived CDR1 and CDR2 are MRHNA and SNTAGT. Germline trimming cut 5 bases from V and 3 bases from J; bases unmatched to any gene: 2. CDR3 size: 13 residues.

The V and J genes are TRBV6-4 and TRBJ2-3; TRBD1 agrees at 7 bases. This receptor was identified in a donor aged 50 or older with non-small cell lung cancer. Sequences were derived from PBMCs, sampled before or after stereotactic body radiation therapy (not recorded which). The CDR3 protein is CASSIQGTDTQYF. The DNA of the CDR3 is TGTGCCAGCAGTATACAGGGGACAGATACGCAGTATTTT.